The entry below gives a single T cell receptor beta chain sequence along with its context. Antigen unknown. Enrolled patients, whose metastatic non-small-cell lung cancer was chemo-refractory, received focal radiation plus CTLA-4 blockade with ipilimumab. The germline gives CDR1 MNHNS, CDR2 SASEGT. The CDR3 length is 11 residues. Trimming stripped 6 bases from V and 9 bases from J, with 9 bases between. These data are taken from a study of radiotherapy plus CTLA-4 blockade in lung cancer. The study, taken as a whole, reports: Interferon-beta and early blood T cell clone dynamics reportedly predicted response best. Clones derived from tumor TCRs expanded in blood after radiotherapy plus ipilimumab.

Some clones are missing from TCRdb's copy, which holds only in-frame ones; the method was immunoSEQ multiplex PCR. The repertoire holds 48,000 or so clones, roughly four fifths seen once, with more than 4.5% in the top ten. The chain is built from TRBV6-1 and TRBJ2-1, with D perhaps TRBD2 (6 bases). The specimen comprised peripheral blood, sampled from a patient treated with radiotherapy plus ipilimumab. The source is a human donor with non-small cell lung cancer whose response to radiotherapy plus ipilimumab could not be evaluated. DNA for the CDR3: TGTGCCAGCAGCGAGGAGGGTGAGCAGTTCTTC. Its protein product is CASSEEGEQFF.